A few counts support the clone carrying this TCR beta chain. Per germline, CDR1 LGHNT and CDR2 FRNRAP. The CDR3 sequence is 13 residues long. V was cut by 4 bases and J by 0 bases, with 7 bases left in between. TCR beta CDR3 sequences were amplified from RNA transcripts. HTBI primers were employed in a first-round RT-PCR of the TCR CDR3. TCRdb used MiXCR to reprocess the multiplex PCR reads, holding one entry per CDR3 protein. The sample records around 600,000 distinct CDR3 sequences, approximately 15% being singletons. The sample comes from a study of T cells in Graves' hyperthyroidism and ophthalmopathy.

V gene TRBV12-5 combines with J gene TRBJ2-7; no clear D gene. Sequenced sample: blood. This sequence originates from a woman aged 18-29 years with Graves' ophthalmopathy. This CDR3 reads CASGSSSSYEQYF. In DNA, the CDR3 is TGTGCTAGTGGTTCCTCCTCCTCCTACGAGCAGTACTTC.